What follows are 16 T cell receptor beta chains derived from one specimen sequenced in a study of blood T cell repertoires in COVID-19. Data came from immunoSEQ multiplex PCR; TCRdb stores just in-frame clones and leaves some out. The sample has approximately 3,800 clones, about nine tenths seen once; the top ten hold about 7.1%. The sequenced sample was peripheral blood. Every receptor here comes from a man aged 50 or older with active COVID-19.

V usage is TRBV3-1 (or the pseudogene TRBV3-2) and J usage is TRBJ2-4; 7 nucleotides match TRBD2. The CDR3 length is 17 residues. The germline gives CDR1 LGHDT, CDR2 YNNKEL (reference sequence). The V and J ends lost 4 bases and 1 base, in that order; junction bases with no gene match: 10. The CDR3 loop reads CASSLALDGGAKNIQYF. The CDR3 nucleotides are TGTGCCAGCAGCCTTGCCTTGGACGGGGGGGCCAAAAACATTCAGTACTTC.

The chain uses TRBV15 and TRBJ2-3; 7 bases match TRBD1. The CDR3 extends over 15 amino acids. V was clipped by 1 base and J by 4 bases; unmatched bases: 5. Germline CDR1 is LNHNV and CDR2 is YYDKDF (reference sequence). The CDR3 DNA follows: TGTGCCACCAGCAGAGCGGGACAGCAAGCAGATACGCAGTATTTT. Translating it yields CATSRAGQQADTQYF.

The chain recombines TRBV2 with TRBJ1-2, with TRBD1 identical over 9 bases. V lost 2 bases and J lost 0; bases outside the gene matches: 4. The CDR3 is 16 amino acids. Germline lookup yields CDR1 SNHLY and CDR2 FYNNEI. Here the CDR3 reads CASSESRTGANYGYTF. The CDR3, as DNA: TGTGCCAGCAGTGAATCGAGGACAGGGGCTAACTATGGCTACACCTTC.

This rearrangement joins TRBV7-2 to TRBJ1-4; possible D gene TRBD1, 5 bases. The CDR3 sequence is 15 residues long. V was shortened by 6 bases and J by 1 base, with 12 bases between the two germline ends. Germline V gene sequence: CDR1 SGHTA, CDR2 FQGNSA. CDR3 loop: CASRRDRKTNEKLFF. DNA for the CDR3: TGTGCCAGCAGACGTGACAGAAAAACTAATGAAAAACTGTTTTTT.

The chain carries TRBV5-6 and TRBJ2-1, with D possibly matching TRBD1 (6 bases). The CDR3 loop spans 15 amino acids. V gave up 0 bases and J gave up 2 bases, with 9 bases separating them. The germline gives CDR1 SGHDT, CDR2 YYEEEE. CDR3 DNA: TGTGCCAGCAGCTTGGGGGCAGGGGCCTACAATGAGCAGTTCTTC. Translated, it gives CASSLGAGAYNEQFF.

The V gene is TRBV4-2, the J gene TRBJ2-4; a weak D match, TRBD1 (5 bases). This CDR3 is 16 amino acids long. Germline-derived CDR1 and CDR2 are LGHNA and YNFKEQ. V was clipped by 3 bases and J by 3 bases, with 15 bases between them. CDR3 region: CASSQEGDRGKNIQYF. For the CDR3, the DNA is TGTGCCAGCAGCCAGGAAGGGGATCGAGGCAAAAACATTCAGTACTTC.

The rearrangement uses TRBV28 and TRBJ2-1; 8 nucleotides line up with TRBD1. The CDR3 has 15 residues. CDR1 and CDR2 from the germline V gene are MDHEN and SYDVKM. With V trimmed by 2 bases and J by 6 bases, 6 bases remained unmatched. Written as DNA, the CDR3 is TGTGCCAGCAGTTTACGGCAGGGGGCGGGCAATGAGCAGTTCTTC. Encoded protein: CASSLRQGAGNEQFF.

The rearrangement joins TRBV7-3 to TRBJ2-1; the D gene is possibly TRBD1 (6 bases). Per the germline V gene, CDR1 is SGHTA and CDR2 is FQGTGA. Trimming cost V 4 bases and J 4 bases, with 20 bases left between them. The CDR3 is 17 amino acids. This CDR3 is CASSSGAGDILYNEQFF. For the CDR3, the DNA is TGTGCCAGCAGCTCCGGGGCAGGGGACATTTTATACAATGAGCAGTTCTTC. Filled out from reference TRBV7-3 and TRBJ2-1, the complete variable domain reads GAGVSQTPSNKVTEKGKYVELRCDPISGHTALYWYRQSLGQGPEFLIYFQGTGAADDSGLPNDRFFAVRPEGSVSTLKIQRTERGDSAVYLCASSSGAGDILYNEQFFGPGTRLTVL.

The V gene is TRBV29-1, the J gene TRBJ2-1; D unresolved. Germline loops: CDR1 SQVTM, CDR2 ANQGSEA. Trimming took 7 bases from V and 10 from J, leaving 11 bases between them. The CDR3 runs to 10 residues. In DNA form, the CDR3 reads TGCAGCGCCCTTGCTATGGAGCAGTTCTTC. Encoded protein: CSALAMEQFF.

V and J are TRBV27 and TRBJ2-5, with D maybe TRBD1 (5 bases). This CDR3 region has 15 residues. Germline CDR1 MNHEY, CDR2 SMNVEV (reference sequence). V lost 6 bases to trimming and J lost 5 bases, with 19 bases between them. CDR3 in amino acids: CASSPLLGRRETQYF. DNA of the CDR3: TGTGCCAGCAGCCCCCTGTTGGGGCGGCGGGAGACCCAGTACTTC.

The CDR3, as DNA: TGTGCCAGCAGCTTTAATAGCGGGATAAAAGAGACCCAGTACTTC. Its protein is CASSFNSGIKETQYF. V usage is TRBV7-2 and J usage is TRBJ2-5, with 8 bases matching TRBD2. This CDR3 has 15 residues. V was pared by 3 bases and J by 3 bases, with 6 bases of the junction left unmatched. Looked up from germline, CDR1 is SGHTA and CDR2 is FQGNSA.

V and J are TRBV7-8 and TRBJ2-1; TRBD1 matches 7 bases. This CDR3 is built from 15 residues. CDR1 SGHVS and CDR2 FQNEAQ come from the germline V gene. J lost 4 bases, V lost 5 bases, and 8 bases had no gene match. The CDR3 nucleotides are TGTGCCAGCAGCCTACCCCAGGGGGAATACAATGAGCAGTTCTTC. Translating it yields CASSLPQGEYNEQFF.

DNA of the CDR3: TGTGCCAGCAGCCCAAACCCAGGGGTAGCCAAAAACATTCAGTACTTC. Amino acids: CASSPNPGVAKNIQYF. The rearrangement uses TRBV3-1 (or the pseudogene TRBV3-2) and TRBJ2-4; possible D gene TRBD1, 6 bases. The CDR3 runs 16 residues. The V end was cut by 4 bases, the J end by 0 bases, with 13 bases between. Germline V gene lookup returns CDR1 LGHDT and CDR2 YNNKEL (reference sequence).

V is TRBV28 and J is TRBJ2-3; tentative D call: TRBD1 (6 bases). There are 16 residues in the CDR3. Per germline, CDR1 MDHEN and CDR2 SYDVKM. The V end was cut by 8 bases, the J end by 2 bases, with 20 bases between. The CDR3 sequence is CASAVLGTSNTDTQYF. CDR3 in DNA: TGTGCCAGCGCGGTCCTCGGGACATCGAACACAGATACGCAGTATTTT.

The chain is built from TRBV28 and TRBJ2-2, with a weak D call TRBD1 (6 bases). Trimming removed 6 bases from V and 6 bases from J, with 14 bases in between. Germline-derived CDR1 and CDR2 are MDHEN and SYDVKM. This CDR3 is built from 14 residues. In DNA form, the CDR3 reads TGTGCCAGCAGGAACAGGGTAGAGTCCGGGGAGCTGTTTTTT. Its protein is CASRNRVESGELFF.

The chain recombines TRBV7-2 with TRBJ2-7, with 11 bases matching TRBD2. The J segment lost 3 bases and the V segment lost 5 bases, leaving 9 bases of the junction unmatched. There are 16 residues in the CDR3. Germline values: CDR1 SGHTA, CDR2 FQGNSA. CDR3 amino acids: CASSPGTSGPFYEQYF. Here the CDR3 DNA reads TGTGCCAGCAGCCCAGGGACTAGCGGACCCTTCTACGAGCAGTACTTC. Full variable domain (missing parts from reference TRBV7-2 and TRBJ2-7): GAGVSQSPSNKVTEKGKDVELRCDPISGHTALYWYRQSLGQGLEFLIYFQGNSAPDKSGLPSDRFSAERTGGSVSTLTIQRTQQEDSAVYLCASSPGTSGPFYEQYFGPGTRLTVT.